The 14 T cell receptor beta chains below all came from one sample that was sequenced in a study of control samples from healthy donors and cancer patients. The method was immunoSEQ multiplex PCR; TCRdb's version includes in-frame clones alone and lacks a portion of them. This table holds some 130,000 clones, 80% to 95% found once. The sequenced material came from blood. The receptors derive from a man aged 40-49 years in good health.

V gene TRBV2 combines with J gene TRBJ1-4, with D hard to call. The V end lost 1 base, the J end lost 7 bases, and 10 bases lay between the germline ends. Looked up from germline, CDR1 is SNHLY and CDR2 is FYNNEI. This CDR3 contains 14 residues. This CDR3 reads CASSEVWGSEKLFF. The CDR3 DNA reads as TGTGCCAGCAGTGAAGTGTGGGGATCTGAAAAACTGTTTTTT.

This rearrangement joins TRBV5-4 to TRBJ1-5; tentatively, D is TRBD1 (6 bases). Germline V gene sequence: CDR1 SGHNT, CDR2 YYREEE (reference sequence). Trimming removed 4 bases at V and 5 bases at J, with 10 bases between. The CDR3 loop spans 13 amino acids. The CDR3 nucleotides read TGTGCCAGCAGCCCAGGGGCAGATCAGCCCCAGCATTTT. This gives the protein CASSPGADQPQHF.

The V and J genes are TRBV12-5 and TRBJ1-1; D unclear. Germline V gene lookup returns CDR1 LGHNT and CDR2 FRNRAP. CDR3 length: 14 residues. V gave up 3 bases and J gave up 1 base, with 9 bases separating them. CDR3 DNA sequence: TGTGCTAGTGGTTTCGCAGGTGCGAACACTGAAGCTTTCTTT. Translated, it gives CASGFAGANTEAFF.

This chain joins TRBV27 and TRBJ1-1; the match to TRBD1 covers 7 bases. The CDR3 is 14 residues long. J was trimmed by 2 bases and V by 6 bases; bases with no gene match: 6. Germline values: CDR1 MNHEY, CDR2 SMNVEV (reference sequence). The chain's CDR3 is CASSLRGLNTEAFF. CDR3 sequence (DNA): TGTGCCAGCAGCCTCAGGGGGTTAAACACTGAAGCTTTCTTT.

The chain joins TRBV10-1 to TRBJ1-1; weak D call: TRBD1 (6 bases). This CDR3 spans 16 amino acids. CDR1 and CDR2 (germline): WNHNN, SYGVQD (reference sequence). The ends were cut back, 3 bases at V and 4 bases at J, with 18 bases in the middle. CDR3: CASSEIRGGASTEAFF. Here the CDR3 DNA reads TGCGCCAGCAGTGAAATAAGGGGGGGCGCGTCCACTGAAGCTTTCTTT.

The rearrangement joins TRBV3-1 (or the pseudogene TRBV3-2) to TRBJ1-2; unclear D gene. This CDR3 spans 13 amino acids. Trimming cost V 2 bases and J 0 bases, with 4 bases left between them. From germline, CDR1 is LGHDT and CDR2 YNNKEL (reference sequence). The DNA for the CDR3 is TGTGCCAGCAGCCAACTCTCTAACTATGGCTACACCTTC. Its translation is CASSQLSNYGYTF.

CDR3: CASSYDRGGEQYF. The CDR3 DNA reads as TGTGCCAGCAGCTATGACAGGGGAGGCGAGCAGTACTTC. This rearrangement joins TRBV5-6 to TRBJ2-7; 8 bases align to TRBD1. This CDR3 has 13 residues. V was pared by 3 bases and J by 6 bases, with 5 bases of the junction left unmatched. The V gene's germline CDR1 is SGHDT and CDR2 YYEEEE.

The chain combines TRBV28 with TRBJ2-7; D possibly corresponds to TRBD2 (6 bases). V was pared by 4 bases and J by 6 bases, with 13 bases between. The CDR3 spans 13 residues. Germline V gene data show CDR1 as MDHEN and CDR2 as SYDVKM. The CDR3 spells CASSSHRGGEQYF. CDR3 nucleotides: TGTGCCAGCAGTTCACATAGGGGAGGCGAGCAGTACTTC.

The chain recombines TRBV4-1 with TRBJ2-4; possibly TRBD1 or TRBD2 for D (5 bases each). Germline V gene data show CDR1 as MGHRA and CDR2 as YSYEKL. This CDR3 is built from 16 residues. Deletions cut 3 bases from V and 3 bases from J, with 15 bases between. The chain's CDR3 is CASSQYWGEGKNIQYF. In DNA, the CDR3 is TGCGCCAGCAGCCAGTATTGGGGCGAGGGCAAAAACATTCAGTACTTC.

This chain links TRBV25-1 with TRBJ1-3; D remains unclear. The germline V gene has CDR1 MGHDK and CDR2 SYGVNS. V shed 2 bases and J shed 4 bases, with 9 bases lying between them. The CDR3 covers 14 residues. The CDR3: CASSEEKSGNTIYF. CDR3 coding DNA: TGTGCCAGCAGTGAAGAAAAATCAGGAAACACCATATATTTT.

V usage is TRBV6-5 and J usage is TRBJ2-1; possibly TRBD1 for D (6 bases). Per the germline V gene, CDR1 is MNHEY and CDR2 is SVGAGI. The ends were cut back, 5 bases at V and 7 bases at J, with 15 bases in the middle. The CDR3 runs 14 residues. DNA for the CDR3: TGTGCCAGCAGTACCGGACCCAGGGGAAATGAGCAGTTCTTC. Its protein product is CASSTGPRGNEQFF.

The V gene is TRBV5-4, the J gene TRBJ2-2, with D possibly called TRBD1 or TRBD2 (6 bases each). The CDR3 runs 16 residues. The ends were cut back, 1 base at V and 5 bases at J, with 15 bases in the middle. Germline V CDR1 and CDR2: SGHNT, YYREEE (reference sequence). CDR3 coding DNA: TGTGCCAGCAGCTTGCCCATTGGGGGGCCTACCGGGGAGCTGTTTTTT. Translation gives CASSLPIGGPTGELFF.

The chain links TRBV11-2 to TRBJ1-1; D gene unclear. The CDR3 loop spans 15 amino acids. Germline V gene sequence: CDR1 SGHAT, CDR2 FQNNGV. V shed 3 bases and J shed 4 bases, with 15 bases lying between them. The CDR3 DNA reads TGTGCCAGCAGCTTGGGCAGTTTGAGACGCACTGAAGCTTTCTTT. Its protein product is CASSLGSLRRTEAFF.

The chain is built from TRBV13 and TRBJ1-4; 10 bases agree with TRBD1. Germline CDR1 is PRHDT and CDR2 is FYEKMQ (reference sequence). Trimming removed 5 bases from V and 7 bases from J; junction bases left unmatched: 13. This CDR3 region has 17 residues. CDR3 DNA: TGTGCCAGCAGCCGGGACAGGGGTAGCAGGACTGGTGAAAAACTGTTTTTT. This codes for CASSRDRGSRTGEKLFF.